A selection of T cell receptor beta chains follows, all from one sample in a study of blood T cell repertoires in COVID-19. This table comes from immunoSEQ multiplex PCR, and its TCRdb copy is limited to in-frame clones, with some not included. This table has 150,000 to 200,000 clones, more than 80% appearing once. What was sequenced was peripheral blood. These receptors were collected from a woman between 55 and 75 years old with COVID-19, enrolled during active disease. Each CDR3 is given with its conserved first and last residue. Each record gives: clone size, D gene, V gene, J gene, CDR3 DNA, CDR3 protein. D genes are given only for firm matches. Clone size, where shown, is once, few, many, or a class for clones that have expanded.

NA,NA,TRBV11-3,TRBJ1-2,TGTGCCAGCAGCTCAAATCCGGGACAATATGGCTACACCTTC,CASSSNPGQYGYTF
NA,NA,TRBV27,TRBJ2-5,TGTGCCAGCAGTTCCAGAACTCATACAGGTACCCAAGAGACCCAGTACTTC,CASSSRTHTGTQETQYF
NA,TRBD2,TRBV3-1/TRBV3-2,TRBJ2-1,TGTGCCAGCAGCCCCCGCCCCGGACTAGCGGGACTCTACAATGAGCAGTTCTTC,CASSPRPGLAGLYNEQFF
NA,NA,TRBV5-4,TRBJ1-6,TGTGCCAGCAGCTTGGCGGTGTATAATTCACCCCTCCACTTT,CASSLAVYNSPLHF
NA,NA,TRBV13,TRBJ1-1,TGTGCCAGCAGAGGGACACCAGACATTGAAGCTTTCTTT,CASRGTPDIEAFF
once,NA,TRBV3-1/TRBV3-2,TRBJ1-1,TGTGCCAGCAGAAAGGGTCAGGGCACTGAAGCTTTCTTT,CASRKGQGTEAFF
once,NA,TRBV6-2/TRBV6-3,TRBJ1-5,TGTGCCAGCAGTTACCAGGGCGAGCAGCCCCAGCATTTT,CASSYQGEQPQHF
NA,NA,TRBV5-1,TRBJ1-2,TGCGCCAGCAGCCGGGGAGGGTACGACTATGGCTACACCTTC,CASSRGGYDYGYTF
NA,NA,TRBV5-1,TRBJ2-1,TGCGCCAGCAGCTTGGTCGAGCGGGAGCAGTTCTTC,CASSLVEREQFF
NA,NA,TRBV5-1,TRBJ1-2,TGCGCCAGCAGCCGGGACACCCTCGGGGGCTACACCTTC,CASSRDTLGGYTF
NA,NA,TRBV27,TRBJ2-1,TGTGCCAGCAGTTTATCCCTCGGGACCTACAATGAGCAGTTCTTC,CASSLSLGTYNEQFF
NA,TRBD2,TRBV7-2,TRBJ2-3,TGTGCCAGCAGCTTAGGCGCGCGGGGGAGTACAAATACGCAGTATTTT,CASSLGARGSTNTQYF
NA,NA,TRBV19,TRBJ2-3,TGTGCCAGTAGTATTCAGGGTTTGGCGCAGTATTTT,CASSIQGLAQYF
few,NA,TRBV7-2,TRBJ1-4,TGTGCCAGCAGCCCCCAGGGGCCAACTAATGAAAAACTGTTTTTT,CASSPQGPTNEKLFF
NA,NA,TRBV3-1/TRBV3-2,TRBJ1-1,TGTGCCAGCAGCCAAGCTACGACAGACTACACTGAAGCTTTCTTT,CASSQATTDYTEAFF
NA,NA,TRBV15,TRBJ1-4,TGTGCCACCAGCAGAGTGGGAGGTGTCGAAAAACTGTTTTTT,CATSRVGGVEKLFF
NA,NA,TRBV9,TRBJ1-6,TGTGCCAGCAGCCCCGGGGGAAGTTGGAATTCACCCCTCCACTTT,CASSPGGSWNSPLHF
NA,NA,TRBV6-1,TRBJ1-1,TGTGCCAGCAGTCAAGCTCAGGAAGCTGAAGCTTTCTTT,CASSQAQEAEAFF
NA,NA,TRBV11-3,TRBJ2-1,TGTGCCAGCAGCTTAGATTCCAGAGGGAGCTCCTACAATGAGCAGTTCTTC,CASSLDSRGSSYNEQFF
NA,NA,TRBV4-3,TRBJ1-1,TGCGCCAGCAGCCTTACGAGGGACACTGAAGCTTTCTTT,CASSLTRDTEAFF
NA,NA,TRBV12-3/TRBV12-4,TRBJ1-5,TGTGCCAGTCAACAGGGTGGCAATCAGCCCCAGCATTTT,CASQQGGNQPQHF
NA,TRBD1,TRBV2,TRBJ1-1,TGTGCCAGCAGGACAGGGGGCGGTGAAGCTTTCTTT,CASRTGGGEAFF
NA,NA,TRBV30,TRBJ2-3,TGTGCCTGGAGCCCAGGTCTGAGCACAGATACGCAGTATTTT,CAWSPGLSTDTQYF
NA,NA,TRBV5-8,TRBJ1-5,TGTGCCAGCAGCTTTCAGGACAATCAGCCCCAGCATTTT,CASSFQDNQPQHF
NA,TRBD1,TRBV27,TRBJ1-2,TGTGCCAGCAGTTCCAGGACAGGGAGGGGTGGCTACACCTTC,CASSSRTGRGGYTF
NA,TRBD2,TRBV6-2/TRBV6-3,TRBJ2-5,TGTGCCAGCAGTTACGGTCTAGCGGTACAAGAGACCCAGTACTTC,CASSYGLAVQETQYF
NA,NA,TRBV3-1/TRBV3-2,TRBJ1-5,TGTGCCAGCAGCCAAGATGAGACAGTTACCAATCAGCCCCAGCATTTT,CASSQDETVTNQPQHF
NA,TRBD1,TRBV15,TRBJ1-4,TGTGCCACCAGCAGGGACAGGGATGAAAAACTGTTTTTT,CATSRDRDEKLFF
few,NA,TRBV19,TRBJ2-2,TGTGCCAGTAGTTTACGAACTCCTGAGACCGGGGAGCTGTTTTTT,CASSLRTPETGELFF
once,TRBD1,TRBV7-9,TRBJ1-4,TGTGCCAGCAGCTTAGGTCCAGGGGGAGCTAATGAAAAACTGTTTTTT,CASSLGPGGANEKLFF